This entry lists 15 T cell receptor beta chains sequenced from one sample in a study of CD8 T cells in ankylosing spondylitis (dated by TCRdb to about 2017). To prepare the library, 5' RACE was applied. Instrument used: Illumina HiSeq 2500. TCRdb cleaned the public reads at Q25 with fastp, built clones with MiXCR and kept in-frame beta chains. Each CDR3 protein gets just one entry, which takes the most common genes and DNA from the rows behind it. This sample holds about 800,000 distinct CDR3 sequences; around 11% were observed only once. The ten top clones hold about 0.5% of the sample. Broader findings and caveats from the paper: A TCR beta motif of eight highly homologous amino acid variants appeared characteristic of blood from ankylosing spondylitis patients.

No antigen has been identified for these receptors. Material: blood, either unsorted or a sorted T cell fraction (not recorded which). These receptor sequences come from a male donor with ankylosing spondylitis.

This clonotype was counted a few times. The chain carries TRBV12-3 or TRBV12-4 and TRBJ2-3; D gene ambiguous. Trimming took 1 base from V and 0 from J, leaving 8 bases between them. The CDR3 consists of 15 residues. The CDR3 loop reads CASSLESYSTDTQYF. CDR3 coding DNA: TGTGCCAGCAGTTTAGAGAGCTACAGCACAGATACGCAGTATTTT.

This sequence joins TRBV28 and TRBJ2-5; 10 bases are a match to TRBD2. V lost 9 bases and J lost 0; bases outside the gene matches: 13. The CDR3 totals 17 residues. Germline V gene sequence: CDR1 MDHEN, CDR2 SYDVKM. CDR3 DNA: TGTGCCAGTAGTAATCTTGCACTAGCGGGGTACCAAGAGACCCAGTACTTC. Encoded protein: CASSNLALAGYQETQYF.

This clonotype was seen a few times. The chain joins TRBV12-5 to TRBJ2-2; D is perhaps TRBD1 (6 bases). CDR3 length: 13 amino acids. Trimming removed 5 bases at V and 6 bases at J, with 10 bases between. Germline-derived CDR1 and CDR2 are LGHNT and FRNRAP. Here the CDR3 DNA reads TGTGCTAGTGGTCTACAGGGCGCCGGGGAGCTGTTTTTT. Protein product: CASGLQGAGELFF.

This clonotype was seen ten or more times. V is TRBV20-1 and J is TRBJ1-4; unclear D gene. Trimming removed 2 bases at V and 8 bases at J, with 12 bases between. The CDR3 totals 13 residues. Germline lookup yields CDR1 DFQATT and CDR2 SNEGSKA (reference sequence). The CDR3, as DNA: TGCAGTGCTAGAACGCCCGCCGGGGAAAAACTGTTTTTT. It specifies CSARTPAGEKLFF.

The chain employs TRBV30 and TRBJ2-5, with a weak D call TRBD2 (6 bases). Between the trimmed V and J ends, which lost 5 bases and 2 bases, there was a span of 15 bases. Germline CDR1 reads GTSNPN; CDR2 reads SVGIG (reference sequence). CDR3 length: 14 residues. The CDR3 region has the DNA TGTGCCTGGCGTTGGGGAGGTCGGCAAGAGACCCAGTACTTC. Protein sequence: CAWRWGGRQETQYF.

This clonotype came up many times. The chain carries TRBV29-1 and TRBJ1-4; maybe TRBD1 (5 bases). Trimming stripped 6 bases from V and 6 bases from J, with 14 bases between. The CDR3 consists of 13 residues. The germline V gene has CDR1 SQVTM and CDR2 ANQGSEA. CDR3 sequence: CSVSGREDEKLFF. The CDR3, as DNA: TGCAGCGTGTCAGGGAGGGAGGATGAAAAACTGTTTTTT.

This chain links TRBV28 with TRBJ1-4; D ambiguous. The CDR3 is made up of 13 amino acids. The V gene's germline CDR1 is MDHEN and CDR2 SYDVKM. V lost 8 bases and J 6 bases, leaving 13 bases between the germline ends. The CDR3 DNA reads TGTGCCAGCCGATTATCCGGGGATGAAAAACTGTTTTTT. Translating it yields CASRLSGDEKLFF.

J is TRBJ2-2 and V is TRBV4-3, with 8 bases aligning to TRBD1. Germline V CDR1 and CDR2: LGHNA, YSLEER. This CDR3 contains 17 residues. V gave up 3 bases and J gave up 6 bases; unmatched junction bases: 12. CDR3 sequence (DNA): TGCGCCAGCAGCCAGAGACCAGGGGGCGAGATGGCCGGGGAGCTGTTTTTT. This translates into CASSQRPGGEMAGELFF.

V usage is TRBV5-1 and J usage is TRBJ2-7; 8 bases are a match to TRBD2. V shed 7 bases and J 3 bases; nucleotides not matched to a gene: 12. Per germline, CDR1 SGHRS and CDR2 YFSETQ. This CDR3 spans 15 amino acids. The CDR3 region is CASSGGGLYNYEQYF. The CDR3 coding sequence is TGCGCCAGCTCCGGGGGGGGACTTTATAACTACGAGCAGTACTTC.

The sample holds a few counts of this clonotype. CDR3 in amino acids: CASSLSGGGNTEAFF. The CDR3 nucleotides are TGTGCCAGCAGCTTAAGTGGCGGCGGGAACACTGAAGCTTTCTTT. This chain connects TRBV7-2 to TRBJ1-1; unclear D gene. The CDR3 contains 15 residues. Trimming left V 2 bases short and J 1 base short, with 11 bases between. Germline V gene lookup returns CDR1 SGHTA and CDR2 FQGNSA.

The chain joins TRBV4-3 to TRBJ1-1; D gene unclear. The V end lost 0 bases, the J end lost 0 bases, and 8 bases lay between the germline ends. Germline assignment: CDR1 LGHNA and CDR2 YSLEER. The CDR3 runs 15 residues. CDR3 sequence reads: CASSQDFRMNTEAFF. The CDR3 DNA sequence: TGCGCCAGCAGCCAAGATTTCAGGATGAACACTGAAGCTTTCTTT.

The table lists this clonotype with many counts. The J gene is TRBJ1-1, the V gene TRBV5-4; D possibly corresponds to TRBD1 (6 bases). The V and J ends lost 4 bases and 3 bases respectively, with 13 bases between them. CDR1 SGHNT and CDR2 YYREEE come from the germline V gene (reference sequence). The CDR3 covers 14 residues. CDR3 bases: TGTGCCAGCAGCCCGGACAGTCAACACACTGAAGCTTTCTTT. This codes for CASSPDSQHTEAFF.

This clonotype was detected a few times. The chain joins TRBV29-1 to TRBJ1-4; perhaps TRBD1 as D (5 bases). Germline CDR1 is SQVTM and CDR2 is ANQGSEA. The CDR3 sequence is 13 residues long. V dropped 7 bases and J dropped 7 bases, with 16 bases sitting between them. For the CDR3, the DNA is TGCAGCGGGGGGTATGGTGGGTCTGAAAAACTGTTTTTT. Translation gives CSGGYGGSEKLFF.

This clonotype was counted at least ten times. The rearrangement uses TRBV15 and TRBJ2-7, with D perhaps TRBD1 (6 bases). Trimming left V 0 bases short and J 3 bases short, with 6 bases between. Germline V gives CDR1 LNHNV, CDR2 YYDKDF (reference sequence). The CDR3 loop spans 13 amino acids. The CDR3 DNA sequence: TGTGCCACCAGCAGAGAAGGGGGCTACGAGCAGTACTTC. Its protein product is CATSREGGYEQYF.

V gene TRBV7-2 combines with J gene TRBJ2-3; no reliable D call. CDR1 SGHTA and CDR2 FQGNSA come from the germline V gene. The CDR3 is 16 residues long. Trimming cost V 2 bases and J 1 base, with 13 bases left between them. Here the CDR3 DNA reads TGTGCCAGCAGCTTATTCCTCACAGCCGGCACAGATACGCAGTATTTT. Translation gives CASSLFLTAGTDTQYF. The full variable domain, in which reference TRBV7-2 and TRBJ2-3 provide the parts outside the CDR3, is GAGVSQSPSNKVTEKGKDVELRCDPISGHTALYWYRQSLGQGLEFLIYFQGNSAPDKSGLPSDRFSAERTGGSVSTLTIQRTQQEDSAVYLCASSLFLTAGTDTQYFGPGTRLTVL.